Below are 19 T cell receptor beta chains sequenced from a single sample in a study of T cell responses to AZD1222 COVID-19 vaccine. Clones were sequenced by immunoSEQ multiplex PCR, and TCRdb holds only the in-frame ones, with some missing. Among 100,000 to 150,000 clones listed, roughly nine tenths were seen once. The sequencing used peripheral blood, collected on day 0 of AZD1222 vaccination. These receptors were taken from an adult in good health.

The chain has TRBV19 and TRBJ1-2; D not resolved. Trimming removed 4 bases at V and 4 bases at J, with 13 bases between. Germline CDR1 reads LNHDA; CDR2 reads SQIVND (reference sequence). This CDR3 spans 14 amino acids. The CDR3 DNA sequence: TGTGCCAGTAGTACCTCCGGGGTTTTCTATGGCTACACCTTC. As protein: CASSTSGVFYGYTF.

The genes are TRBV11-3 and TRBJ1-2, with no clear D. This CDR3 is built from 13 residues. Trimming removed 1 base from V and 2 bases from J, with 5 bases in between. The germline gives CDR1 SGHNT, CDR2 YENEEA. The CDR3 sequence: CASSLGLNYGYTF. CDR3 coding DNA: TGTGCCAGCAGCTTAGGGCTAAACTATGGCTACACCTTC.

This chain uses TRBV6-4 with TRBJ2-3; D unresolved. Germline V gene sequence: CDR1 MRHNA, CDR2 SNTAGT. V was pared by 6 bases and J by 2 bases, with 12 bases between. The CDR3 sequence is 14 residues long. The CDR3 reads CASSPQGSTDTQYF. The CDR3 DNA reads as TGTGCCAGCAGCCCTCAAGGGTCCACAGATACGCAGTATTTT.

The V and J genes are TRBV5-6 and TRBJ2-1, with D possibly being TRBD1 or TRBD2 (5 bases each). Germline-derived CDR1 and CDR2 are SGHDT and YYEEEE. This CDR3 spans 16 amino acids. Trimming shortened V by 3 bases and J by 10 bases, and 23 bases separated the two germline ends. Here the CDR3 DNA reads TGTGCCAGCAGCTACCGAGCACGGGGCCTACAATGGGAGCAGTTCTTC. Translating gives CASSYRARGLQWEQFF.

The chain uses TRBV5-1 and TRBJ1-1; D is unclear. Germline V gene data show CDR1 as SGHRS and CDR2 as YFSETQ. With 0 bases removed from V and 1 base from J, the gap between germline ends came to 4 bases. CDR3 length: 13 residues. CDR3 loop: CASSLEPNTEAFF. CDR3 sequence (DNA): TGCGCCAGCAGCTTGGAACCGAACACTGAAGCTTTCTTT.

The chain recombines TRBV6-5 with TRBJ2-2; D not resolved. The CDR3 covers 14 residues. CDR1 is MNHEY and CDR2 is SVGAGI in the germline V gene. V was shortened by 8 bases and J by 0 bases, with 10 bases between the two germline ends. CDR3 nucleotide sequence: TGTGCCAGCGGGGAACAGACGAACACCGGGGAGCTGTTTTTT. This encodes CASGEQTNTGELFF.

The chain has TRBV5-1 and TRBJ1-1; no reliable D call. Trimming left V 4 bases short and J 3 bases short, with 13 bases between. CDR1 is SGHRS and CDR2 is YFSETQ in the germline V gene. The CDR3 covers 14 residues. CDR3 in DNA: TGCGCCAGCAGCCCCTTGACGGGTGACACTGAAGCTTTCTTT. Its protein product is CASSPLTGDTEAFF.

Worth noting for this clone: At the DNA level, this CDR3 is encoded by other sequences in the same sample as well. The DNA of the CDR3 is TGTGCCATCAGTGGACAGGAGGGCTACACCTTC. Protein: CAISGQEGYTF. The chain links TRBV10-3 to TRBJ1-2; possible D gene TRBD1, 6 bases. This CDR3 is built from 11 residues. Looked up from germline, CDR1 is ENHRY and CDR2 is SYGVKD. The V and J ends lost 4 bases and 8 bases respectively, with 8 bases between them.

The chain carries TRBV7-9 and TRBJ2-3; TRBD1 agrees at 8 bases. Per germline, CDR1 SEHNR and CDR2 FQNEAQ (reference sequence). CDR3 length: 16 residues. V gave up 3 bases and J gave up 4 bases; unmatched junction bases: 9. The CDR3: CASSFATGGEADTQYF. As DNA, the CDR3 is TGTGCCAGCAGCTTCGCTACAGGGGGAGAGGCAGATACGCAGTATTTT. Looking up the rest from reference TRBV7-9 and TRBJ2-3 gives the full variable domain: DTGVSQNPRHKITKRGQNVTFRCDPISEHNRLYWYRQTLGQGPEFLTYFQNEAQLEKSRLLSDRFSAERPKGSFSTLEIQRTEQGDSAMYLCASSFATGGEADTQYFGPGTRLTVL.

The V call is TRBV27, the J call TRBJ1-4; no firm D call. The V end lost 6 bases, the J end lost 5 bases, and 4 bases lay between the germline ends. The CDR3 spans 11 residues. Germline V CDR1 and CDR2: MNHEY, SMNVEV (reference sequence). CDR3 DNA: TGTGCCAGCAGCGGAAATGAAAAACTGTTTTTT. This translates into CASSGNEKLFF. Filled out from reference TRBV27 and TRBJ1-4, the complete variable domain reads EAQVTQNPRYLITVTGKKLTVTCSQNMNHEYMSWYRQDPGLGLRQIYYSMNVEVTDKGDVPEGYKVSRKEKRNFPLILESPSPNQTSLYFCASSGNEKLFFGSGTQLSVL.

The chain recombines TRBV2 with TRBJ1-4, with D possibly matching TRBD1 (5 bases). Germline V gene lookup returns CDR1 SNHLY and CDR2 FYNNEI. Trimming cost V 5 bases and J 2 bases, with 12 bases left between them. The CDR3 spans 15 residues. CDR3 in amino acids: CASSRAGTTNEKLFF. The CDR3 DNA reads TGTGCCAGCAGTCGAGCCGGGACCACTAATGAAAAACTGTTTTTT.

This sequence joins TRBV5-6 and TRBJ1-2; no reliable D call. The CDR3 is 14 residues long. V shed 0 bases and J shed 7 bases, with 13 bases lying between them. Per germline, CDR1 SGHDT and CDR2 YYEEEE. Here the CDR3 reads CASSLVGKFGGYTF. DNA for the CDR3: TGTGCCAGCAGCTTGGTAGGGAAATTCGGTGGCTACACCTTC.

V usage is TRBV10-3 and J usage is TRBJ1-4; 10 bases map to TRBD1. CDR1 and CDR2 (germline): ENHRY, SYGVKD. After removal of 11 bases from V and 8 bases from J, the junction contained 5 bases not matched to a gene. This CDR3 spans 12 amino acids. The CDR3 loop reads CAAGQGVEKLFF. CDR3 nucleotides: TGTGCCGCCGGACAGGGGGTGGAAAAACTGTTTTTT.

This chain joins TRBV5-5 and TRBJ2-7; maybe TRBD1 (5 bases). Trimming stripped 1 base from V and 2 bases from J, with 13 bases between. CDR1 and CDR2 from the germline V gene are SGHKS and YYEKEE (reference sequence). The CDR3 sequence is 15 residues long. The CDR3 bases are TGTGCCAGCAGCTTGCAGGGTGAGATAACCTACGAGCAGTACGTC. It specifies CASSLQGEITYEQYV.

The chain employs TRBV19 and TRBJ2-5; 7 bases are shared with TRBD1. The CDR3 sequence is 14 residues long. Germline V gene data show CDR1 as LNHDA and CDR2 as SQIVND (reference sequence). J lost 0 bases, V lost 6 bases, and 4 bases had no gene match. CDR3: CASSEDRDQETQYF. CDR3 bases: TGTGCCAGTAGCGAAGACAGGGACCAAGAGACCCAGTACTTC.

This clone has only a few counts. V gene TRBV29-1 combines with J gene TRBJ1-2, with 8 bases lining up with TRBD1. This CDR3 spans 12 amino acids. J lost 5 bases, V lost 8 bases, and 7 bases had no gene match. Germline V gene data show CDR1 as SQVTM and CDR2 as ANQGSEA. CDR3 sequence: CSTGTGVYGYTF. CDR3 coding DNA: TGCAGCACGGGGACAGGAGTATATGGCTACACCTTC.

V usage is TRBV6-5 and J usage is TRBJ2-5; TRBD1 is a possible D gene (5 bases). The germline gives CDR1 MNHEY, CDR2 SVGAGI. The germline V and J ends were trimmed by 6 bases and 5 bases, with 19 bases remaining between them. This CDR3 is built from 15 residues. DNA of the CDR3: TGTGCCAGCAGGGCAGGGTTCGCCCTTTGGGAGACCCAGTACTTC. It encodes CASRAGFALWETQYF.

V and J are TRBV5-8 and TRBJ1-6, with a weak D call TRBD1 (6 bases). Per the germline V gene, CDR1 is SGHTS and CDR2 is YDEGEE. The CDR3 length is 19 residues. Trimming shortened V by 4 bases and J by 10 bases, and 30 bases separated the two germline ends. CDR3: CASSLRVRGRSNKWSPLHF. For the CDR3, the DNA is TGTGCCAGCAGCCTCCGGGTCAGGGGACGGTCGAACAAATGGTCACCCCTCCACTTT.

This rearrangement joins TRBV18 to TRBJ1-3; D is unresolved. Germline V gene lookup returns CDR1 KGHSH and CDR2 LQKENI. V lost 6 bases, J lost 0 bases, and 12 bases lay in between. This CDR3 is 15 amino acids long. DNA of the CDR3: TGTGCCAGCTCGCCCAGCATTGACTCTGGAAACACCATATATTTT. This sequence encodes CASSPSIDSGNTIYF. Combining the CDR3 with reference TRBV18 and TRBJ1-3 gives the whole variable domain NAGVMQNPRHLVRRRGQEARLRCSPMKGHSHVYWYRQLPEEGLKFMVYLQKENIIDESGMPKERFSAEFPKEGPSILRIQQVVRGDSAAYFCASSPSIDSGNTIYFGEGSWLTVV.